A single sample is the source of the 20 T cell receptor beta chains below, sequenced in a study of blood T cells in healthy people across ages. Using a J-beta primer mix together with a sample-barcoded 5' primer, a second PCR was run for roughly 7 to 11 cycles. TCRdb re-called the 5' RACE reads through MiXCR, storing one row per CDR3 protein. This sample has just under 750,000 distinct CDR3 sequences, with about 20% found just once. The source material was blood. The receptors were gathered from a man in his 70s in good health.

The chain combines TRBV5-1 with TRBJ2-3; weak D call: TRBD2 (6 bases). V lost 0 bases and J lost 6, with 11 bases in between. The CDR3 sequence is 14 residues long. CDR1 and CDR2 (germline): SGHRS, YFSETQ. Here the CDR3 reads CASSLAGVQDTQYF. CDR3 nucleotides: TGCGCCAGCAGCTTGGCGGGAGTCCAGGATACGCAGTATTTT.

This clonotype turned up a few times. DNA of the CDR3: TGTGCCAGCACCCTAACAGCGGGAGTTGCCGGGGAGCTGTTTTTT. This gives the protein CASTLTAGVAGELFF. The rearrangement links TRBV6-1 to TRBJ2-2; 8 positions agree with TRBD2. Germline V gives CDR1 MNHNS, CDR2 SASEGT. V shed 7 bases and J 6 bases; nucleotides not matched to a gene: 10. This CDR3 is built from 15 residues.

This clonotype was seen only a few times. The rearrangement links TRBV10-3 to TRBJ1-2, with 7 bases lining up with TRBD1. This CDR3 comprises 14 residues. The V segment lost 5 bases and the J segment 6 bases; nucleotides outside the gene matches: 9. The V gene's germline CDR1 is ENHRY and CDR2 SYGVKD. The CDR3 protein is CAISRQGERNGYTF. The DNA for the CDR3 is TGTGCCATCAGTAGACAGGGAGAGAGGAATGGCTACACCTTC.

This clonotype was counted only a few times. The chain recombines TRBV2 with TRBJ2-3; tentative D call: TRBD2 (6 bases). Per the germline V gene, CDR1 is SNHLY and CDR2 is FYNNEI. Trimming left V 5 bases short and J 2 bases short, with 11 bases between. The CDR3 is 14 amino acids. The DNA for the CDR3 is TGTGCCAGCAGTTATAGCGGTCCCACAGATACGCAGTATTTT. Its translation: CASSYSGPTDTQYF. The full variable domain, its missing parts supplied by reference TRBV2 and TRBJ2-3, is EPEVTQTPSHQVTQMGQEVILRCVPISNHLYFYWYRQILGQKVEFLVSFYNNEISEKSEIFDDQFSVERPDGSNFTLKIRSTKLEDSAMYFCASSYSGPTDTQYFGPGTRLTVL.

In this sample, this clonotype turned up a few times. For the CDR3, the DNA is TGTGCCAGCAGCTTAAACGGGGGCCCTGGCTACACCTTC. Translating gives CASSLNGGPGYTF. The chain links TRBV7-9 to TRBJ1-2; D may be TRBD1 (6 bases). Germline V lookup: CDR1 SEHNR, CDR2 FQNEAQ (reference sequence). V was clipped by 2 bases and J by 7 bases, with 11 bases between them. The CDR3 contains 13 residues. Together with reference TRBV7-9 and TRBJ1-2, the CDR3 gives the full variable domain: DTGVSQNPRHKITKRGQNVTFRCDPISEHNRLYWYRQTLGQGPEFLTYFQNEAQLEKSRLLSDRFSAERPKGSFSTLEIQRTEQGDSAMYLCASSLNGGPGYTFGSGTRLTVV.

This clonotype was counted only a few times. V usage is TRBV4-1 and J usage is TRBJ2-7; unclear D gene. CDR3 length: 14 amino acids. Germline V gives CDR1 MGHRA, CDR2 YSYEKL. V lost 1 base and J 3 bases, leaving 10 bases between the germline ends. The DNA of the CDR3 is TGCGCCAGCAGCCAAGGAAGCCAACTCTACGAGCAGTACTTC. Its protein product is CASSQGSQLYEQYF.

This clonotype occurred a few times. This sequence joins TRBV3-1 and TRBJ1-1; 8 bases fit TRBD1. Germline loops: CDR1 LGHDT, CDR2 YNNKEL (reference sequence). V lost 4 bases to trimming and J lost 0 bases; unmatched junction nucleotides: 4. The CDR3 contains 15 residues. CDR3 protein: CASSPYRGVNTEAFF. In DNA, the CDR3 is TGTGCCAGCAGCCCGTACAGGGGGGTGAACACTGAAGCTTTCTTT. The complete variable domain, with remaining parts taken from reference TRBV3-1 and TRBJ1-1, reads DTAVSQTPKYLVTQMGNDKSIKCEQNLGHDTMYWYKQDSKKFLKIMFSYNNKELIINETVPNRFSPKSPDKAHLNLHINSLELGDSAVYFCASSPYRGVNTEAFFGQGTRLTVV.

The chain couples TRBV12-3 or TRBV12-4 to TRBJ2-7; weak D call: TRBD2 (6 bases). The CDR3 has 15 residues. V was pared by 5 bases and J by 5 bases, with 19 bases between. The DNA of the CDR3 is TGTGCCAGCAGTCCTTCCTGGTCAAGCGGGCACGAGCAGTACTTC. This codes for CASSPSWSSGHEQYF.

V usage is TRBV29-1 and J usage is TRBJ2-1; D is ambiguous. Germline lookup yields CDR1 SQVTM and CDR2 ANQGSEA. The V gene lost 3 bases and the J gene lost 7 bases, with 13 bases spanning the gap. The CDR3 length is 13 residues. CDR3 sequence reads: CSVDLGILNEQFF. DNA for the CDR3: TGCAGCGTTGATTTAGGGATCCTAAATGAGCAGTTCTTC.

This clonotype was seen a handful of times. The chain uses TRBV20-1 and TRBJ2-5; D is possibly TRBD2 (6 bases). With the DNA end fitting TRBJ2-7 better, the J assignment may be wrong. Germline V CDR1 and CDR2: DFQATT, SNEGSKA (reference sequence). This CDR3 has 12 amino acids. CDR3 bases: TGCAGTGCTACGACTAGTTCCTACGAGCAGTACTTC. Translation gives CSATTSSYEQYF.

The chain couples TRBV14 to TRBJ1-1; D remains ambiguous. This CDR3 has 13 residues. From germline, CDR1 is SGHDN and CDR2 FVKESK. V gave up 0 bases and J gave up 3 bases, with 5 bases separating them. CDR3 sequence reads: CASSQEHYTEAFF. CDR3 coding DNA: TGTGCCAGCAGCCAAGAGCATTACACTGAAGCTTTCTTT.

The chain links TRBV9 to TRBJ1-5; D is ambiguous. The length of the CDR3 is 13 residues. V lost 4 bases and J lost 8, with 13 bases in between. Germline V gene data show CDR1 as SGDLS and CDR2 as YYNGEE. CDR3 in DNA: TGTGCCAGCAGCAAGACCCCTTCAGAGCCCCAGCATTTT. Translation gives CASSKTPSEPQHF. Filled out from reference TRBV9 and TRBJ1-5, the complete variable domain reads DSGVTQTPKHLITATGQRVTLRCSPRSGDLSVYWYQQSLDQGLQFLIQYYNGEERAKGNILERFSAQQFPDLHSELNLSSLELGDSALYFCASSKTPSEPQHFGDGTRLSIL.

The DNA for the CDR3 is TGTGCCAGCAGCTTTGGGGCAAGAGGACACTACAATGAGCAGTTCTTC. The encoded protein is CASSFGARGHYNEQFF. This rearrangement joins TRBV5-6 to TRBJ2-1; D may be TRBD1 (5 bases). Germline V lookup: CDR1 SGHDT, CDR2 YYEEEE. V gave up 2 bases and J gave up 3 bases, with 15 bases separating them. The CDR3 totals 16 residues.

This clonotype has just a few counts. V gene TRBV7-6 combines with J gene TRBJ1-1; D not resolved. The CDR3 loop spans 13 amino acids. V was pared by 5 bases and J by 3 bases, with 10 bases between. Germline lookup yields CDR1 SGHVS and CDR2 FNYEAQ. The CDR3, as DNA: TGTGCCAGCAGCCCCTCCTTCTACACTGAAGCTTTCTTT. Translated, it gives CASSPSFYTEAFF.

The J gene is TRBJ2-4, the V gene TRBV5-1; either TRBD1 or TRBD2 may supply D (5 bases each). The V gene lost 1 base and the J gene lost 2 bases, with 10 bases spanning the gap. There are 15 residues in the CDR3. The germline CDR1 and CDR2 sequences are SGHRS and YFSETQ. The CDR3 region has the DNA TGCGCCAGCAGCTTGACCGAGGGGACCAAAAACATTCAGTACTTC. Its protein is CASSLTEGTKNIQYF.

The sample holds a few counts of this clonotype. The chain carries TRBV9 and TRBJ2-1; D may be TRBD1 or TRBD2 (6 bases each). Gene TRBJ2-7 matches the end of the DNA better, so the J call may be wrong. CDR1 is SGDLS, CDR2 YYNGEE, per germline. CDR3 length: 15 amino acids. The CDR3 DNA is TGTGCCAGCAGCGTAGGGGGGGCTTGGTCCTACGAGCAGTACTTC. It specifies CASSVGGAWSYEQYF.

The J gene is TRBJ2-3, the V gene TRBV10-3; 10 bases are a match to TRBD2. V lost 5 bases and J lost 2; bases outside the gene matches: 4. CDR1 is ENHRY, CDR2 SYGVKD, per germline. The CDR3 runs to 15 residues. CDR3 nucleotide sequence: TGTGCCATCAGTCGACTAGCGGGTCTCACAGATACGCAGTATTTT. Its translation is CAISRLAGLTDTQYF.

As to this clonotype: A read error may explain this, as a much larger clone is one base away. CDR3 nucleotides: TGTGCCAGCAGTTTTGGTACTAGAGTGAACAATGAGCAGATCTTC. It is translated as CASSFGTRVNNEQIF. The rearrangement links TRBV12-3 or TRBV12-4 to TRBJ2-1; a possible D gene is TRBD2 (5 bases). The CDR3 consists of 15 residues.

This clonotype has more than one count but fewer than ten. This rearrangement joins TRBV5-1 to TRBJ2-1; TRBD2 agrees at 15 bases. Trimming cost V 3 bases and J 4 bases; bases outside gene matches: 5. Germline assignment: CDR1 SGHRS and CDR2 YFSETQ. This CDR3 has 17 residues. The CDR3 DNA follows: TGCGCCAGCAGCTCGGATGGACTAGCGGGGGGGTACAATGAGCAGTTCTTC. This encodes CASSSDGLAGGYNEQFF.

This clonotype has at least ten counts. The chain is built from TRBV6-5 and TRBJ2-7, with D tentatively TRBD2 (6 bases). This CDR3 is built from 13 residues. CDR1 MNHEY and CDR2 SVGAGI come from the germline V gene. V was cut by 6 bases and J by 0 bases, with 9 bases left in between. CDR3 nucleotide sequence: TGTGCCAGCAGCCCCGGGGGCTCCTACGAGCAGTACTTC. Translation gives CASSPGGSYEQYF.